These T cell receptor beta chains were read from a single sample in a study of cytomegalovirus exposure and HLA in healthy donors. Assay: immunoSEQ multiplex PCR; the TCRdb copy retains only in-frame clones and omits some. The table records 150,000 to 200,000 clones, approximately 84% of them present only once. Source material: PBMCs. These receptor sequences come from a man aged 18-30 years in good health and CMV-seropositive. The CDR3 runs from the conserved cysteine through the conserved F or W. The D gene is left open where the match is weak. Clone size is not always given. Where it is, it says once, few, many or a class for expanded clones.

>TRBJ2-5|-|-|TRBV5-6|14
TGTGCCAGCAGCTTGGTTCCCCGAGCGGAGACCCAGTACTTC
CASSLVPRAETQYF
>TRBJ2-6|-|-|TRBV5-4|15
TGTGCCAGCAGCTTCCAGGGCTCTGGGGCCAACGTCCTGACTTTC
CASSFQGSGANVLTF
>TRBJ1-5|-|-|TRBV2|13
TGTGTCAGCAGTGAAGCGCAGGCAGGAACCCAGCATTTT
CVSSEAQAGTQHF
>TRBJ2-7|TRBD1|-|TRBV4-3|17
TGCGCCAGCAGCCAATCCAGAACAGGGGGCGCTTTTTACGAGCAGTACTTC
CASSQSRTGGAFYEQYF
>TRBJ1-5|TRBD1|many|TRBV7-6|15
TGTGCCAGCAGCTTAGTGGCAGGGGGGAATCAGCCCCAGCATTTT
CASSLVAGGNQPQHF
>TRBJ1-5|-|-|TRBV19|16
TGTGCCAGTAGTATAGATGGGGCAGGGAGCAATCAGCCCCAGCATTTT
CASSIDGAGSNQPQHF
>TRBJ1-5|TRBD1|-|TRBV27|14
TGTGCCAGCCGGGACAGCTATAGCAATCAGCCCCAGCATTTT
CASRDSYSNQPQHF
>TRBJ2-5|TRBD1|-|TRBV19|13
TGTGCCAGTAGAACAGGGGGGACAGAGACCCAGTACTTC
CASRTGGTETQYF
>TRBJ2-5|-|-|TRBV7-2|11
TGTGCCAGCAGCTCGCGCACGTGCCAGTACTTC
CASSSRTCQYF
>TRBJ2-7|TRBD2|-|TRBV7-2|13
TGTGCCAGCGGAAGCGGGGGGACCTACGAGCAGTACTTC
CASGSGGTYEQYF
>TRBJ2-7|TRBD2|-|TRBV7-3|13
TGTGCCAGCAGCTCCTTGACTAGCAGTGAGCAGTACTTC
CASSSLTSSEQYF
>TRBJ2-5|-|once|TRBV4-1|14
TGCGCCAGCAGCCCGTTTGGCCCCAGAGAGACCCAGTACTTC
CASSPFGPRETQYF
>TRBJ1-6|TRBD1|-|TRBV30|11
TGTGCCTGGGGACAGGATTCACCCCTCCACTTT
CAWGQDSPLHF
>TRBJ2-1|TRBD2|-|TRBV7-2|14
TGTGCCAGCAGCTTAGGCCCGCTGGGAGGGGAGCAGTTCTTC
CASSLGPLGGEQFF
>TRBJ2-3|TRBD2|-|TRBV4-3|16
TGCGCCAGCAGCCCGGGGGTAGCGGGGTTCGAAGATACGCAGTATTTT
CASSPGVAGFEDTQYF
>TRBJ2-3|TRBD2|-|TRBV6-1|14
TGTGCCAGCGTGCGGGGGGGCCCTTCAGATACGCAGTATTTT
CASVRGGPSDTQYF
>TRBJ2-1|-|-|TRBV7-2|14
TGTGCCAGCAGCTTAGACAGGGAGTACAATGAGCAGTTCTTC
CASSLDREYNEQFF
>TRBJ2-7|-|-|TRBV29-1|13
TGCAGCGTTGAATTGGACACCCCCTACGAGCAGTACTTC
CSVELDTPYEQYF
>TRBJ1-6|TRBD1|-|TRBV2|14
TGTGCCAGCAGACAGGGGGCGGGTAATTCACCCCTCCACTTT
CASRQGAGNSPLHF
>TRBJ2-1|TRBD2|-|TRBV30|13
TGTGCCTGGAGTGTGGCAGCGGTAGCGGGGAACTTCTTC
CAWSVAAVAGNFF
>TRBJ1-2|-|-|TRBV19|16
TGTGCCAGTAGTATAGACTCGTCGACAGGCCTCTATGGCTACACCTTC
CASSIDSSTGLYGYTF
>TRBJ2-7|-|-|TRBV9|15
TGTGCCAGCAGCCCCCGTAGTTTAAGCTCCTACGAGCAGTACTTC
CASSPRSLSSYEQYF
>TRBJ2-3|-|few|TRBV23-1|16
TGCGCCAGCAGTCAAAAAAACAGGGTTGTCACAGATACGCAGTATTTT
CASSQKNRVVTDTQYF
>TRBJ1-3|-|-|TRBV30|15
TGTGCCTGGAGTGTAGGCCAGGTCTCTGGAAACACCATATATTTT
CAWSVGQVSGNTIYF
>TRBJ1-1|-|-|TRBV6-1|14
TGTGCCAGCAGTGAAGATCCAGGGCAGACTGAAGCTTTCTTT
CASSEDPGQTEAFF
>TRBJ1-1|-|-|TRBV4-1|13
TGCGCCAGCAGCCAAGATATAAACACTGAAGCTTTCTTT
CASSQDINTEAFF
>TRBJ2-1|-|once|TRBV12-5|16
TGTGCTAGTGGCCACACTAGCAGCGGGCCGGAGAATGAGCAGTTCTTC
CASGHTSSGPENEQFF
>TRBJ1-2|-|-|TRBV6-6|13
TGTGCCAGCAGTTATGAGCAGGGGTATGGCTACACCTTC
CASSYEQGYGYTF
>TRBJ2-7|TRBD2|-|TRBV6-1|15
TGTGCCAGCTGGAGGCTAGCGGGGAGCACCTACGAGCAGTACTTC
CASWRLAGSTYEQYF
>TRBJ2-6|TRBD1|-|TRBV5-4|14
TGTGCCAGCAGCGGGACAGCTGGGGCCAACGGCCTGACTTTC
CASSGTAGANGLTF
>TRBJ1-1|TRBD1|-|TRBV5-1|13
TGCGCCAGCAGCGGGACAGGGAGCACTGAAGCTTTCTTT
CASSGTGSTEAFF
>TRBJ1-1|-|-|TRBV9|13
TGTGCCAGCAGCGTAAAAGGGGGCACTGAAGCTTTCTTT
CASSVKGGTEAFF
>TRBJ2-7|-|-|TRBV5-6|12
TGTGCCAGCAGCCAGGGATCCTACGAGCAGTACTTC
CASSQGSYEQYF
>TRBJ1-2|TRBD1|-|TRBV7-8|15
TGTGCCAGCAGCAAACCGGGACAGGGGGCCTATGGCTACACCTTC
CASSKPGQGAYGYTF
>TRBJ2-7|-|-|TRBV13|15
TGTGCCAGCAGCTTAGAAGGTGACACCAACTACGAGCAGTACTTC
CASSLEGDTNYEQYF
>TRBJ1-2|TRBD1|-|TRBV7-2|14
TGTGCCAGCAGCTTAGTGGACAGGTCCTATGGCTACACCTTC
CASSLVDRSYGYTF
>TRBJ1-1|-|-|TRBV13|13
TGTGCCAGCAGCCTAGGTATGAACACTGAAGCTTTCTTT
CASSLGMNTEAFF
>TRBJ2-2|TRBD1|-|TRBV4-3|15
TGCGCCAGCAGCCAAGGGACAGGGGGGGACGGGGAGCTGTTTTTT
CASSQGTGGDGELFF
>TRBJ2-3|TRBD2|-|TRBV27|17
TGTGCCAGCAGTTTGCCCGGGACTAGCGGGGGCAGAAATACGCAGTATTTT
CASSLPGTSGGRNTQYF